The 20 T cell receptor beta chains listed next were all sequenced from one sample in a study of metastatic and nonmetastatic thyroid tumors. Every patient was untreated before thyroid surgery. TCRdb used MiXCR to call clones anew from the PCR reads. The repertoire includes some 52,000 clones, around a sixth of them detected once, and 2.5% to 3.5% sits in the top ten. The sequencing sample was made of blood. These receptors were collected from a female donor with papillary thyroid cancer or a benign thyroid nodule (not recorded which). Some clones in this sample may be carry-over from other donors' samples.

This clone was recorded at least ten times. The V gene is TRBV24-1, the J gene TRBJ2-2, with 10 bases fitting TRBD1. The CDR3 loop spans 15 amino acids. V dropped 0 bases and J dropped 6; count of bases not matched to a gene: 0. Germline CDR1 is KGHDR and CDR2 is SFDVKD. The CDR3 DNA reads TGTGCCACCAGTGATTTGGGGACAGGGGCCGGGGAGCTGTTTTTT. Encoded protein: CATSDLGTGAGELFF.

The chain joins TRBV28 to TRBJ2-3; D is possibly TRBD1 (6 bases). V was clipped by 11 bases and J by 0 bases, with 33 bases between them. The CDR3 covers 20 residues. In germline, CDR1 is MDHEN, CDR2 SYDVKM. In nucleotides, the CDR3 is TGTGCCGAACTGCCCCCTAAGTTGTGTAGCCCCGGACAGAGCACAGATACGCAGTATTTT. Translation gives CAELPPKLCSPGQSTDTQYF.

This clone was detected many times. The CDR3 loop is CSVVAQETQYF. The CDR3 DNA reads as TGCAGTGTGGTAGCCCAAGAGACCCAGTACTTC. The rearrangement links TRBV20-1 to TRBJ2-5; no definite D call. Between the trimmed V and J ends, which lost 7 bases and 1 base, there was a span of 7 bases. This CDR3 contains 11 residues. Germline CDR1 is DFQATT and CDR2 is SNEGSKA (reference sequence).

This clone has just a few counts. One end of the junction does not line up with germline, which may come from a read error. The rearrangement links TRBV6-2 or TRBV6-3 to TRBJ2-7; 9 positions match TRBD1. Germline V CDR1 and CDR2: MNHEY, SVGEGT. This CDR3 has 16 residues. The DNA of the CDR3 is TGTGCCAGCATTTACACCTACAGGGGGCGCGGGTACGAGCAGTACTTC. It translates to CASIYTYRGRGYEQYF.

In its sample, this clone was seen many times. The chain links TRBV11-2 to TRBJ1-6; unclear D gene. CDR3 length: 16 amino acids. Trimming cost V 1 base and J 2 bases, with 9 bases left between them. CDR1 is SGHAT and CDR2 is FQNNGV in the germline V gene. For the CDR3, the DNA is TGTGCCAGCAGCTTAGGGGCAGCCGCCTATAATTCACCCCTCCACTTT. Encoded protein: CASSLGAAAYNSPLHF.

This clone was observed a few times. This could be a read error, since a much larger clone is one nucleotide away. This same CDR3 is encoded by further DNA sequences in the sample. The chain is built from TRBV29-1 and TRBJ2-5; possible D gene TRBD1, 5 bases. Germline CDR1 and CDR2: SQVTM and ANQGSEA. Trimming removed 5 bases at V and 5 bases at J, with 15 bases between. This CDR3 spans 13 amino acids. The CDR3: CSVYQGAGETQYF. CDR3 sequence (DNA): TGCAGCGTTTATCAAGGGGCAGGGGAGACCCAGTACTTC.

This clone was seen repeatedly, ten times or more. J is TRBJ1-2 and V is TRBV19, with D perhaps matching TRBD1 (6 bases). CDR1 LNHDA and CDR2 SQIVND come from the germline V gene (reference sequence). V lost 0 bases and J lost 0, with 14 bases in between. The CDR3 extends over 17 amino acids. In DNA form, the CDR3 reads TGTGCCAGTAGTATAGATCAAGAGGACAGCTCTAACTATGGCTACACCTTC. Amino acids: CASSIDQEDSSNYGYTF.

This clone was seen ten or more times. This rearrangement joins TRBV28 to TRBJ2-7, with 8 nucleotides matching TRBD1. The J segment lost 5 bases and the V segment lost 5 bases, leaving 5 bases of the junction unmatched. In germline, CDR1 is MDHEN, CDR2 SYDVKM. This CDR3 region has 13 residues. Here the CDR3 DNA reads TGTGCCAGCAGTGCAGGGGGCAGCGACGAGCAGTACTTC. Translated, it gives CASSAGGSDEQYF.

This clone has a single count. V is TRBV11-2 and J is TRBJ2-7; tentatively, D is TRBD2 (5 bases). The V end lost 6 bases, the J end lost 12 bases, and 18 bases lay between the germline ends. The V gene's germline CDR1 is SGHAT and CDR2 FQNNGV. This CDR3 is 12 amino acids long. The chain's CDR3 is CASRLNTRWPYF. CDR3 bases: TGTGCCAGCAGATTAAACACTAGATGGCCGTACTTC.

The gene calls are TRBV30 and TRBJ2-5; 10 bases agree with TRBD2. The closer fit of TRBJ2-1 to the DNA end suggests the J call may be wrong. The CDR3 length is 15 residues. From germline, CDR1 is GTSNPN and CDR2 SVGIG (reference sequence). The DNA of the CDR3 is TGTGCCTGGAGTGTTAGCGGGGGGACAAGGTCAGGGCAGTTCTTC. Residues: CAWSVSGGTRSGQFF.

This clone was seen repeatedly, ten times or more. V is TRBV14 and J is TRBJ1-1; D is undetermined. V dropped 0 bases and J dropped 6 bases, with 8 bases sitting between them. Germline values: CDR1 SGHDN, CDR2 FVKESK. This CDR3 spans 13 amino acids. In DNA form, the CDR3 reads TGTGCCAGCAGCCAAGAATGGCTTTCTGAAGCTTTCTTT. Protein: CASSQEWLSEAFF.

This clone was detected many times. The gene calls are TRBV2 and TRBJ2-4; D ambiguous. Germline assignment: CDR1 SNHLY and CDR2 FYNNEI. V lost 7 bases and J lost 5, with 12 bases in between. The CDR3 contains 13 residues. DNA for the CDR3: TGTGCCAGCAATGTGGGCAGCGAAAACATTCAGTACTTC. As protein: CASNVGSENIQYF.

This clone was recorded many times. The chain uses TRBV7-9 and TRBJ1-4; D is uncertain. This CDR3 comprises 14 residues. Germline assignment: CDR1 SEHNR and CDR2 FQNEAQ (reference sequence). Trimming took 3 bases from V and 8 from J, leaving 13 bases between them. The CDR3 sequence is CASSFEGGAEKLFF. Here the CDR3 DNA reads TGTGCCAGCAGCTTTGAGGGAGGAGCAGAAAAACTGTTTTTT. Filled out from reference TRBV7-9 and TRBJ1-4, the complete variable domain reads DTGVSQNPRHKITKRGQNVTFRCDPISEHNRLYWYRQTLGQGPEFLTYFQNEAQLEKSRLLSDRFSAERPKGSFSTLEIQRTEQGDSAMYLCASSFEGGAEKLFFGSGTQLSVL.

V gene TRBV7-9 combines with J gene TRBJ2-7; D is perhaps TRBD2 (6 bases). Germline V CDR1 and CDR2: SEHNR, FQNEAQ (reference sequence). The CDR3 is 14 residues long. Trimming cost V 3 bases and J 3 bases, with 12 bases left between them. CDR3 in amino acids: CASSFGGELYEQYF. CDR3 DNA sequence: TGTGCCAGCAGCTTCGGGGGTGAACTCTACGAGCAGTACTTC.

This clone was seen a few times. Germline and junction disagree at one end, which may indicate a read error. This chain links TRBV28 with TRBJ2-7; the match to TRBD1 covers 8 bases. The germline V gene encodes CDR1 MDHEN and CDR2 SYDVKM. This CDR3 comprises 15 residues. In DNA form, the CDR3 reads TGTGCCAGCCATCAGGGGGCGCAAACTGTCTACGAGCATTACTTC. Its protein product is CASHQGAQTVYEHYF.

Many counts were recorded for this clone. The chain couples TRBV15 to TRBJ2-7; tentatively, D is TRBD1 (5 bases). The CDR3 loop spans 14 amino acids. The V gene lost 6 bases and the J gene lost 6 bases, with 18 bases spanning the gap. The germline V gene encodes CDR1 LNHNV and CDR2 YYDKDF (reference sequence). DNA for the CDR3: TGTGCCACCAGTAACTTATCTGGACATCGCGAGCAGTACTTC. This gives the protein CATSNLSGHREQYF.

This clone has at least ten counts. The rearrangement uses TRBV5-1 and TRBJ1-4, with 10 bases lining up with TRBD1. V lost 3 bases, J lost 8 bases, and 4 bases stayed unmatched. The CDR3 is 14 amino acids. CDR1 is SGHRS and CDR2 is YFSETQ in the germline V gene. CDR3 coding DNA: TGCGCCAGCAGCTACGGGACAGGGGAAGAAAAACTGTTTTTT. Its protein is CASSYGTGEEKLFF.

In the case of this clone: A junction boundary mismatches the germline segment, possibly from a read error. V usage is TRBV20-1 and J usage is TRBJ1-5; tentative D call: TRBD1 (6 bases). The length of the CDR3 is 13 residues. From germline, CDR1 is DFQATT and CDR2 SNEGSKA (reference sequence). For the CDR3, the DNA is TGCAGTGCTAAGAGGGGGGATCATCAGACCCAGCATTTT. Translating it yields CSAKRGDHQTQHF.

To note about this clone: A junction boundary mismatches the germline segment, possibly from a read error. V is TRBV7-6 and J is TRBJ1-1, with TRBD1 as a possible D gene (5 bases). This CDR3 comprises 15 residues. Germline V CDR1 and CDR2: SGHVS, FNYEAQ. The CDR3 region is CASSLVGHNNTEAFF. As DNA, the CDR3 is TGTGCCAGCAGCTTAGTAGGACACAATAACACTGAGGCTTTCTTT. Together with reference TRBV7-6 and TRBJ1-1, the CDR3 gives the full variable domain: GAGVSQSPRYKVTKRGQDVALRCDPISGHVSLYWYRQALGQGPEFLTYFNYEAQQDKSGLPNDRFSAERPEGSISTLTIQRTEQRDSAMYRCASSLVGHNNTEAFFGQGTRLTVV.

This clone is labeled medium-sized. CDR3 bases: TGTGCCAGCAGTGAAGCTAGCGGGAGTTCGAATGAGCAGTTCTTC. Translating it yields CASSEASGSSNEQFF. The rearrangement uses TRBV6-1 and TRBJ2-1, with TRBD2 matching 9 bases. Germline trimming cut 0 bases from V and 7 bases from J; bases unmatched to any gene: 4. The germline gives CDR1 MNHNS, CDR2 SASEGT. The CDR3 runs 15 residues.